Sequencing of this T cell receptor (beta chain) was carried out in a study of OX40 agonist ivuxolimab in advanced cancers. Study as a whole: Eligibility rules accepted prior anti-PD-1, anti-PD-L1 or anti-CTLA-4 therapy, and roughly 42% had some. Study observations and caveats: At 0.1 to 3.0 mg/kg and by week 6, clonal expansion occurred in CD4+ and CD8+ blood T cells. Researchers did not determine the expanded peripheral T cells' antigen specificity.

Profiled with immunoSEQ multiplex PCR; TCRdb holds only in-frame clones, not every one. The repertoire has tens of thousands of clones, 80% to 95% of them found once; the top ten carry about 0.51%. With regard to this clone: Antigen unknown.

Germline values: CDR1 SGHRS, CDR2 YFSETQ. Unmatched junction bases numbered 4, after V lost 4 bases and J lost 0 bases. The CDR3 contains 18 residues. The specimen comprised CD4+ or CD8+ T cells sorted from blood, sampled in a trial of the OX40 agonist ivuxolimab. The source of this sequence is an adult with an advanced solid tumor such as melanoma, head and neck, liver or kidney cancer. V usage is TRBV5-1 and J usage is TRBJ2-1; 16 nucleotides line up with TRBD2. The CDR3: CASSKGLAGGSSYNEQFF. The CDR3 DNA is TGCGCCAGCAGCAAGGGACTAGCGGGAGGGAGCTCCTACAATGAGCAGTTCTTC. The variable domain in full, completed from reference TRBV5-1 and TRBJ2-1, reads KAGVTQTPRYLIKTRGQQVTLSCSPISGHRSVSWYQQTPGQGLQFLFEYFSETQRNKGNFPGRFSGRQFSNSRSEMNVSTLELGDSALYLCASSKGLAGGSSYNEQFFGPGTRLTVL.